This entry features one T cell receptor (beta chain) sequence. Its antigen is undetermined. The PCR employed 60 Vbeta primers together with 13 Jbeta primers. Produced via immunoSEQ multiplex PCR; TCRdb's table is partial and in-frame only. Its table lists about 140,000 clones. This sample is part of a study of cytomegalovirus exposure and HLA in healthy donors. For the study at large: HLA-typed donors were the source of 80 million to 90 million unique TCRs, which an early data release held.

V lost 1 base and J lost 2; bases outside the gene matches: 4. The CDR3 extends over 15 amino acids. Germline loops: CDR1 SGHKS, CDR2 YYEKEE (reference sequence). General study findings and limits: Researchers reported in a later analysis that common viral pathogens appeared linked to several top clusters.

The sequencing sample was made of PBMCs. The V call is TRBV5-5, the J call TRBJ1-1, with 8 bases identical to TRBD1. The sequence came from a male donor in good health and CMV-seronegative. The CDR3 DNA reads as TGTGCCAGCAGCTTGTTACAGGGGGGAAACACTGAAGCTTTCTTT. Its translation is CASSLLQGGNTEAFF.